Each of the 13 T cell receptor beta chains below was sequenced from the same sample in a study of T cell responses to AZD1222 COVID-19 vaccine (TCRdb year 2021). In light of the paper, this sample's time point label describes: baseline before first vaccination. Library construction relied on the immunoSEQ multiplex PCR assay. The table comes from immuneACCESS by way of TCRdb, which keeps in-frame sequences with V and J called. Part of the clones is missing from these tables; in studies checked, under half for an unresolved V gene and the rest for unknown reasons. This sample lists more than 80,000 clones; approximately 90% were detected once. The ten largest clones add up to about a fifth of the sample. Source: peripheral blood, taken on day 0 of AZD1222 vaccination. The receptor source for this set is an adult in good health.

This CDR3 reads CASSYRTAPGLAKSGELFF. The CDR3 DNA reads TGTGCCAGCAGTTACCGCACCGCCCCGGGACTAGCTAAGTCCGGGGAGCTGTTTTTT. This chain connects TRBV6-2 or TRBV6-3 to TRBJ2-2; TRBD2 aligns across 9 bases. Per the germline V gene, CDR1 is MNHEY and CDR2 is SVGEGT. The CDR3 has 19 residues. Trimming removed 2 bases from V and 6 bases from J; junction bases left unmatched: 16.

CDR3: CASSLGQGKDEQYF. The CDR3 DNA follows: TGCGCCAGCAGCTTGGGACAGGGAAAGGACGAGCAGTACTTC. The chain combines TRBV5-1 with TRBJ2-7, with 7 bases lining up with TRBD1. This CDR3 comprises 14 residues. With 0 bases clipped from V and 5 bases from J, the junction kept 5 bases outside the gene matches. The germline CDR1 and CDR2 sequences are SGHRS and YFSETQ.

The chain recombines TRBV5-1 with TRBJ2-1, with D uncertain. From germline, CDR1 is SGHRS and CDR2 YFSETQ. V lost 1 base and J lost 8, with 10 bases in between. This CDR3 contains 13 residues. The CDR3 DNA sequence: TGCGCCAGCAGCTTGTACCGTCGCGATGAGCAGTTCTTC. It is translated as CASSLYRRDEQFF. Full variable domain (remainder filled in from reference TRBV5-1 and TRBJ2-1): KAGVTQTPRYLIKTRGQQVTLSCSPISGHRSVSWYQQTPGQGLQFLFEYFSETQRNKGNFPGRFSGRQFSNSRSEMNVSTLELGDSALYLCASSLYRRDEQFFGPGTRLTVL.

The chain carries TRBV3-1 (or the pseudogene TRBV3-2) and TRBJ1-5, with 8 positions matching TRBD1. The germline CDR1 and CDR2 sequences are LGHDT and YNNKEL (reference sequence). With 2 bases clipped from V and 0 bases from J, the junction kept 12 bases outside the gene matches. The CDR3 runs 19 residues. DNA of the CDR3: TGTGCCAGCAGCCAACCCGGACAGGGAGAAACTTATAGCAATCAGCCCCAGCATTTT. Translated, it gives CASSQPGQGETYSNQPQHF.

V and J are TRBV19 and TRBJ1-1, with D possibly TRBD1 on 5 matching bases. Germline V lookup: CDR1 LNHDA, CDR2 SQIVND (reference sequence). Trimming shortened V by 5 bases and J by 1 base, and 8 bases separated the two germline ends. CDR3 length equals 13 residues. CDR3 amino acids: CASSLGRNTEAFF. The CDR3 DNA reads TGTGCCAGTAGTTTGGGACGGAACACTGAAGCTTTCTTT.

This chain connects TRBV2 to TRBJ1-5; D gene unclear. Trimming removed 4 bases at V and 6 bases at J, with 10 bases between. This CDR3 is 13 amino acids long. Germline V gene data show CDR1 as SNHLY and CDR2 as FYNNEI. This chain's CDR3 is CASSVQGIQPQHF. CDR3 DNA sequence: TGTGCCAGCAGTGTACAAGGGATTCAGCCCCAGCATTTT. The full variable domain, in which reference TRBV2 and TRBJ1-5 provide the parts outside the CDR3, is EPEVTQTPSHQVTQMGQEVILRCVPISNHLYFYWYRQILGQKVEFLVSFYNNEISEKSEIFDDQFSVERPDGSNFTLKIRSTKLEDSAMYFCASSVQGIQPQHFGDGTRLSIL.

V is TRBV6-5 and J is TRBJ1-1; D is unresolved. CDR3 length: 11 residues. Germline CDR1 MNHEY, CDR2 SVGAGI. The germline V and J ends were trimmed by 6 bases and 4 bases, with 6 bases remaining between them. CDR3 bases: TGTGCCAGCAGGGAGGTCACTGAAGCTTTCTTT. Translation: CASREVTEAFF.

The rearrangement links TRBV2 to TRBJ2-1; the match to TRBD2 covers 9 bases. Unmatched junction bases numbered 15, after V lost 6 bases and J lost 12 bases. The germline CDR1 and CDR2 sequences are SNHLY and FYNNEI. The CDR3 length is 15 residues. CDR3 nucleotides: TGTGCCAGCAGATTACTAGCGGGCGGCCCCACTGGGCAGTTCTTC. Translating it yields CASRLLAGGPTGQFF.

This rearrangement joins TRBV7-8 to TRBJ1-5; TRBD1 agrees at 10 bases. This CDR3 region has 21 residues. Germline V gene sequence: CDR1 SGHVS, CDR2 FQNEAQ. Trimming took 5 bases from V and 8 from J; bases not matched to a gene: 27. The CDR3 spells CASSPERGLVGTGVRSEPQHF. DNA for the CDR3: TGTGCCAGCAGCCCGGAGAGGGGTTTGGTAGGGACAGGGGTCCGGTCAGAGCCCCAGCATTTT.

The chain uses TRBV4-1 and TRBJ1-5; 9 positions match TRBD1. This CDR3 comprises 17 residues. The V gene's germline CDR1 is MGHRA and CDR2 YSYEKL. J was trimmed by 5 bases and V by 4 bases; bases with no gene match: 12. CDR3 residues: CASSPTGQGKGYQPQHF. Here the CDR3 DNA reads TGCGCCAGCAGCCCTACGGGACAGGGAAAAGGTTATCAGCCCCAGCATTTT.

The V call is TRBV28, the J call TRBJ1-6, with D maybe TRBD1 (5 bases). The CDR3 totals 13 residues. Germline V gene lookup returns CDR1 MDHEN and CDR2 SYDVKM. Trimming shortened V by 5 bases and J by 7 bases, and 9 bases separated the two germline ends. CDR3 protein: CASSPPGNSPLHF. CDR3 sequence (DNA): TGTGCCAGCAGTCCCCCAGGGAATTCACCCCTCCACTTT.

The chain employs TRBV6-1 and TRBJ1-1; D possibly corresponds to TRBD1 (6 bases). The CDR3 runs 13 residues. The V gene lost 3 bases and the J gene lost 10 bases, with 15 bases spanning the gap. Germline V gene data show CDR1 as MNHNS and CDR2 as SASEGT. CDR3 region: CASSDHRTVGAFF. In DNA form, the CDR3 reads TGTGCCAGCAGTGACCATAGGACAGTTGGAGCTTTCTTT.

CDR3 residues: CASRKDLNEKLFF. DNA of the CDR3: TGTGCCAGCAGGAAGGACCTTAATGAAAAACTGTTTTTT. This chain links TRBV6-5 with TRBJ1-4; D is undetermined. CDR1 and CDR2 (germline): MNHEY, SVGAGI. The CDR3 spans 13 residues. V was pared by 6 bases and J by 4 bases, with 9 bases between.